These 2 T cell receptor beta chains share one sample of origin, sequenced in a study of blood T cell repertoires in COVID-19. Sequencing used immunoSEQ multiplex PCR; TCRdb keeps in-frame clones, though not all of them. This sample carries tens of thousands of clones, 85% to 90% of them seen once, and the ten largest clones take 2.5%. Material for sequencing was peripheral blood. These receptors were obtained from a human donor in a cohort sampled during active COVID-19.

The V gene is TRBV18, the J gene TRBJ1-1; no definite D call. The CDR3 runs 14 residues. Trimming shortened V by 3 bases and J by 4 bases, and 12 bases separated the two germline ends. CDR1 and CDR2 (germline): KGHSH, LQKENI. CDR3 loop: CASSPDLTGTEAFF. The CDR3 DNA sequence: TGTGCCAGCTCACCGGACTTGACGGGCACTGAAGCTTTCTTT.

This chain uses TRBV3-1 (or the pseudogene TRBV3-2) with TRBJ2-1; 7 nucleotides align to TRBD1. The V gene end was trimmed by 0 bases and the J gene end by 1 base; junction bases not matched to a gene: 15. Germline V gives CDR1 LGHDT, CDR2 YNNKEL (reference sequence). The CDR3 has 20 amino acids. CDR3: CASSQEGRGGNVESYNEQFF. The CDR3 nucleotides are TGTGCCAGCAGCCAAGAAGGTCGAGGGGGCAACGTAGAATCCTACAATGAGCAGTTCTTC.